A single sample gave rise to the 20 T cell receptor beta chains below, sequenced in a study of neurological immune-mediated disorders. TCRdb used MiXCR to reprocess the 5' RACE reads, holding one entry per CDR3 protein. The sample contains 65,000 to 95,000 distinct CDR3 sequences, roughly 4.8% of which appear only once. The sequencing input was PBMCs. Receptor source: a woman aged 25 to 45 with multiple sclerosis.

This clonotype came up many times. DNA of the CDR3: TGTGCCAGCAGCTTCGGGTCCTCAAACATTCAGTACTTC. Its protein is CASSFGSSNIQYF. V usage is TRBV7-2 and J usage is TRBJ2-4; no clear D gene. The CDR3 length is 13 residues. Trimming cost V 3 bases and J 6 bases, with 9 bases left between them. Germline CDR1 reads SGHTA; CDR2 reads FQGNSA.

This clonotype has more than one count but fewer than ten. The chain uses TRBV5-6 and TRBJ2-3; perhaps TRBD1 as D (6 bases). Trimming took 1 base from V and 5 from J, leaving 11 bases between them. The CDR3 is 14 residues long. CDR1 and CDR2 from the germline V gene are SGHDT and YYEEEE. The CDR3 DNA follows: TGTGCCAGCAGCTTGTGGGGGCGAGGAGATACGCAGTATTTT. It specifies CASSLWGRGDTQYF. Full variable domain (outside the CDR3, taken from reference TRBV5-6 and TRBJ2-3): DAGVTQSPTHLIKTRGQQVTLRCSPKSGHDTVSWYQQALGQGPQFIFQYYEEEERQRGNFPDRFSGHQFPNYSSELNVNALLLGDSALYLCASSLWGRGDTQYFGPGTRLTVL.

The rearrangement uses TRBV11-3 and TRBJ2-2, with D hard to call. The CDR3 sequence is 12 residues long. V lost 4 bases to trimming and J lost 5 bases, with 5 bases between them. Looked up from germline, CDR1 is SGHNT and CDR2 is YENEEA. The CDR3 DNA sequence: TGTGCCAGCAGCTCCCTAACCGGGGAGCTGTTTTTT. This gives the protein CASSSLTGELFF.

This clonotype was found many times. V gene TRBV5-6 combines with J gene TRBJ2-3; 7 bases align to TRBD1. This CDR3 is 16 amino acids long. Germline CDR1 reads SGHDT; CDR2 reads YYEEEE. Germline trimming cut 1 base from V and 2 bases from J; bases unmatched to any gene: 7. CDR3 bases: TGTGCCAGCAGCTTGTATAGGACAGGCTTCACAGATACGCAGTATTTT. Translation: CASSLYRTGFTDTQYF.

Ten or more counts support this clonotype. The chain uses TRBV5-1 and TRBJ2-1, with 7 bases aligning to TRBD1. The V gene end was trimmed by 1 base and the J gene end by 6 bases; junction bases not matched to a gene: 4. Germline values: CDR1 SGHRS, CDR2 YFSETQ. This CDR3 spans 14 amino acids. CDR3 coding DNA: TGCGCCAGCAGCTTGCACCCAGGGGGCAATGAGCAGTTCTTC. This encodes CASSLHPGGNEQFF. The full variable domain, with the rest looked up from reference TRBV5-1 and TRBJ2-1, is KAGVTQTPRYLIKTRGQQVTLSCSPISGHRSVSWYQQTPGQGLQFLFEYFSETQRNKGNFPGRFSGRQFSNSRSEMNVSTLELGDSALYLCASSLHPGGNEQFFGPGTRLTVL.

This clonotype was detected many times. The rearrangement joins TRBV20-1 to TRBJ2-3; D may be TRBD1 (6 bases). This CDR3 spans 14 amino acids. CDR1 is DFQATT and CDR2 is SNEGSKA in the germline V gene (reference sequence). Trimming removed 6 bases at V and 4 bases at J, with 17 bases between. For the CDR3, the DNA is TGCAGTGCCCAGACAGGACTCCCCCCAGATACGCAGTATTTT. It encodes CSAQTGLPPDTQYF.

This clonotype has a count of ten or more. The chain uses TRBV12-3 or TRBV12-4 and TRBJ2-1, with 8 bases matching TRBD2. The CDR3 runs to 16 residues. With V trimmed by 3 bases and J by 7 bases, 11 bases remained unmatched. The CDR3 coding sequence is TGTGCCAGCAGTTTGGGTATCGCGGGAGGAGGGAATGAGCAGTTCTTC. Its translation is CASSLGIAGGGNEQFF.

The CDR3 nucleotides read TGTGCCAGCAGTTACTCAGTCCGTAGTCTGCGACAGGGAACAATTACAGCCTACGAGCAGTACTTC. This gives the protein CASSYSVRSLRQGTITAYEQYF. The chain is built from TRBV6-2 or TRBV6-3 and TRBJ2-7; 7 bases map to TRBD1. Germline V lookup: CDR1 MNHEY, CDR2 SVGEGT. V trimming: 0 bases; J trimming: 2 bases; junction bases outside the gene matches: 25. The length of the CDR3 is 22 residues.

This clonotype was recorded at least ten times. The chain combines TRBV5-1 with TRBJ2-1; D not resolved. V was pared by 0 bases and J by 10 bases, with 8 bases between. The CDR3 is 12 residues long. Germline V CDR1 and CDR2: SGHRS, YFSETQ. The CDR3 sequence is CASSLELSEQFF. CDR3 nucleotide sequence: TGCGCCAGCAGCTTGGAGTTGAGCGAGCAGTTCTTC. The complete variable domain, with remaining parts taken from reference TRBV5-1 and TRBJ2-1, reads KAGVTQTPRYLIKTRGQQVTLSCSPISGHRSVSWYQQTPGQGLQFLFEYFSETQRNKGNFPGRFSGRQFSNSRSEMNVSTLELGDSALYLCASSLELSEQFFGPGTRLTVL.

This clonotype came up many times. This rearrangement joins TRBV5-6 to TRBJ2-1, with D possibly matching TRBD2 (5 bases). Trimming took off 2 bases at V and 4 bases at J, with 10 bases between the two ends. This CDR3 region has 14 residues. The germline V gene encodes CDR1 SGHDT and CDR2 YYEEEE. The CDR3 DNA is TGTGCCAGCAGCTTACGGGGATTATACAATGAGCAGTTCTTC. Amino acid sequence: CASSLRGLYNEQFF. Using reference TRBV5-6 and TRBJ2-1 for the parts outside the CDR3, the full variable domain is DAGVTQSPTHLIKTRGQQVTLRCSPKSGHDTVSWYQQALGQGPQFIFQYYEEEERQRGNFPDRFSGHQFPNYSSELNVNALLLGDSALYLCASSLRGLYNEQFFGPGTRLTVL.

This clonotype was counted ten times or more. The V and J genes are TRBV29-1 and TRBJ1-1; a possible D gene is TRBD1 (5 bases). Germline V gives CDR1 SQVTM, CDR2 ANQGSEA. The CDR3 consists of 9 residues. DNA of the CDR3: TGCGGCGGGGGCACTGAAGCTTTCTTT. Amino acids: CGGGTEAFF.

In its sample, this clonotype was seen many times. CDR3 sequence (DNA): TGTGCCAGCAGCCCGGGGTGGGGGACTAGCACAGATACGCAGTATTTT. Amino acid sequence: CASSPGWGTSTDTQYF. The chain couples TRBV5-6 to TRBJ2-3; D might be TRBD2 (6 bases). Germline V gene lookup returns CDR1 SGHDT and CDR2 YYEEEE. The CDR3 covers 16 residues. Trimming stripped 4 bases from V and 0 bases from J, with 15 bases between.

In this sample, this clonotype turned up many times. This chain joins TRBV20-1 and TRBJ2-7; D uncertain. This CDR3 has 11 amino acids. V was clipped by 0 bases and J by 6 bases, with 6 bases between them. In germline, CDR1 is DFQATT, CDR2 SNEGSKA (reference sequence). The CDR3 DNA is TGCAGTGCTAGAGATGGCTTCGAGCAGTACTTC. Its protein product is CSARDGFEQYF.

CDR3 sequence: CASAMKGPTNTGELFF. In nucleotides, the CDR3 is TGCGCCAGCGCTATGAAGGGGCCGACGAACACCGGGGAGCTGTTTTTT. The chain couples TRBV5-1 to TRBJ2-2, with a tentative D call TRBD1 (5 bases). CDR1 is SGHRS and CDR2 is YFSETQ in the germline V gene. The length of the CDR3 is 16 residues. V lost 7 bases, J lost 0 bases, and 16 bases lay in between. Full variable domain (remainder filled in from reference TRBV5-1 and TRBJ2-2): KAGVTQTPRYLIKTRGQQVTLSCSPISGHRSVSWYQQTPGQGLQFLFEYFSETQRNKGNFPGRFSGRQFSNSRSEMNVSTLELGDSALYLCASAMKGPTNTGELFFGEGSRLTVL.

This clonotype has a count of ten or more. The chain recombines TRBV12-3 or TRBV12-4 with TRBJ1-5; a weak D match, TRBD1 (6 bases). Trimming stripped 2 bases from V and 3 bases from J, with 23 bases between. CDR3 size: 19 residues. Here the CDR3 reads CASSLIPMGARGYNQPQHF. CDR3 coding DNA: TGTGCCAGCAGTTTAATTCCGATGGGGGCGAGGGGCTACAATCAGCCCCAGCATTTT.

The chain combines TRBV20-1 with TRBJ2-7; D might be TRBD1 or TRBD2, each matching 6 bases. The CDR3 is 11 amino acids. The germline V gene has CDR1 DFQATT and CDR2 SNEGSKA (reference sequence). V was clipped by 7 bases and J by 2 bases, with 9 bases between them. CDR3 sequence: CSVGGPYEQYF. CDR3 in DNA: TGCAGTGTAGGGGGGCCCTACGAGCAGTACTTC.

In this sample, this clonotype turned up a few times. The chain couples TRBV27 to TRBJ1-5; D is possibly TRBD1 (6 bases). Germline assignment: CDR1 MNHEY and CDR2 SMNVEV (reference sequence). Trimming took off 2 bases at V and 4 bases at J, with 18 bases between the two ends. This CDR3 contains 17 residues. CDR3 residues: CASSLEGLGGLNQPQHF. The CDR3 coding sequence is TGTGCCAGCAGTTTAGAGGGTTTGGGGGGCTTAAATCAGCCCCAGCATTTT.

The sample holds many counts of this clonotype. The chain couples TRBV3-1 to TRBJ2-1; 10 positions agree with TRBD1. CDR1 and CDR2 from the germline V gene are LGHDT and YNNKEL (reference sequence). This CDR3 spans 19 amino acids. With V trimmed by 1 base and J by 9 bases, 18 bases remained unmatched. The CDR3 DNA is TGTGCCAGCAGCCAAGTAGTTTTTCGGACAGGGGGAGTCGGGAGTGAGCAGTTCTTC. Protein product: CASSQVVFRTGGVGSEQFF.

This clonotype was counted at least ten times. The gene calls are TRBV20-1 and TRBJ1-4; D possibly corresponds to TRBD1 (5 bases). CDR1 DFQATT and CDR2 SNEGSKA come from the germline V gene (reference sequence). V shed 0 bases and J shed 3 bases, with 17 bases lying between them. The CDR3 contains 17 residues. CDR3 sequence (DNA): TGCAGTGCTAGAGATTCGACGGGGGTTTATGCTAATGAAAAACTGTTTTTT. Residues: CSARDSTGVYANEKLFF.

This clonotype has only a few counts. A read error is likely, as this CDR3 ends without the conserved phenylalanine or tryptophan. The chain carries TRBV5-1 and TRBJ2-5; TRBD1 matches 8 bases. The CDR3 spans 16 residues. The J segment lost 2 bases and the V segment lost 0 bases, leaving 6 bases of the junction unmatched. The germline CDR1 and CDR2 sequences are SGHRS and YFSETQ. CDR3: CASSLGRGLRQETQYN. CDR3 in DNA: TGCGCCAGCAGCTTGGGCAGGGGGCTTCGGCAAGAGACCCAGTACAAC.